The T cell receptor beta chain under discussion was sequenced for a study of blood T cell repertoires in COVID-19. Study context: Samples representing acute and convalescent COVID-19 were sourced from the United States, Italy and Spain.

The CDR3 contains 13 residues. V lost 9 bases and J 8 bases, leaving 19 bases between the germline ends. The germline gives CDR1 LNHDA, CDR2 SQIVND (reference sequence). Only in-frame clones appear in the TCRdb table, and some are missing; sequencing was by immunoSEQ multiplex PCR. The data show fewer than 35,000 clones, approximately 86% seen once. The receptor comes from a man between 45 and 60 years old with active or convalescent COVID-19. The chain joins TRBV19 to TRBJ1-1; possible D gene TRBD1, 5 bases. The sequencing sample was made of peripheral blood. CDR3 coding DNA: TGTGCCAGCAAAGGTCGGAGGAGGGACGAAGCTTTCTTT. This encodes CASKGRRRDEAFF.